Shown below are 6 T cell receptor beta chains from a single sample sequenced in a study of cytomegalovirus exposure and HLA in healthy donors (dated by TCRdb to about 2017). The library relied on the immunoSEQ multiplex PCR assay. The multiplex PCR relied on a mix of 60 forward primers for TCR Vbeta segments and 13 reverse primers for TCR Jbeta segments. This immuneACCESS table, as held by TCRdb, lists in-frame sequences with V and J called but not all clones. Of the missing ones, under half trace to an unresolved V gene in checked studies; the others have no known cause. In all, the sample holds 100,000 to 150,000 clones, and around 73% of those were seen once. About 3% of the sample belongs to the ten largest clones. Sequenced sample: PBMCs. Every receptor here comes from a human donor in good health.

V is TRBV28 and J is TRBJ2-3, with TRBD2 identical over 9 bases. The CDR3 sequence is 17 residues long. V lost 3 bases to trimming and J lost 0 bases; unmatched junction nucleotides: 7. Germline V lookup: CDR1 MDHEN, CDR2 SYDVKM. CDR3 DNA sequence: TGTGCCAGCAGTTTCTCGAGCGGGAGGTGGAGCACAGATACGCAGTATTTT. Its translation: CASSFSSGRWSTDTQYF.

The genes are TRBV6-6 and TRBJ2-3; 10 bases line up with TRBD2. This CDR3 is built from 14 residues. The ends lost 5 bases at V and 4 bases at J; junction bases unmatched: 3. Germline V gene sequence: CDR1 MNHNY, CDR2 SVGAGI (reference sequence). The CDR3 loop reads CASSEREGPDTQYF. The CDR3 bases are TGTGCCAGCAGTGAGCGGGAGGGCCCAGATACGCAGTATTTT.

The chain employs TRBV28 and TRBJ2-2, with D possibly being TRBD2 (6 bases). Germline V gives CDR1 MDHEN, CDR2 SYDVKM. The CDR3 has 14 residues. Trimming took off 5 bases at V and 6 bases at J, with 13 bases between the two ends. CDR3 nucleotides: TGTGCCAGCAGTCGGACCACGGGGGCCGGGGAGCTGTTTTTT. Protein: CASSRTTGAGELFF.

This clone was seen more than once but under ten times. This chain uses TRBV30 with TRBJ2-7; 7 bases map to TRBD1. V was pared by 0 bases and J by 6 bases, with 8 bases of the junction left unmatched. Germline V CDR1 and CDR2: GTSNPN, SVGIG (reference sequence). The length of the CDR3 is 14 residues. The CDR3 sequence is CAWSVKHTGAEQYF. CDR3 DNA: TGTGCCTGGAGTGTAAAGCACACAGGGGCCGAGCAGTACTTC.

The chain recombines TRBV7-2 with TRBJ2-3, with 12 positions matching TRBD2. Looked up from germline, CDR1 is SGHTA and CDR2 is FQGNSA. This CDR3 comprises 18 residues. J gave up 1 base and V 7 bases, and 12 bases lay outside the gene matches. This CDR3 is CASKPRRLAGARTDTQYF. The CDR3 coding sequence is TGTGCCAGCAAACCTAGGCGACTAGCGGGGGCCCGCACAGATACGCAGTATTTT.

The chain uses TRBV2 and TRBJ1-6; D perhaps matches TRBD1 (5 bases). The germline V and J ends were trimmed by 6 bases and 8 bases, with 17 bases remaining between them. This CDR3 has 15 amino acids. CDR1 and CDR2 (germline): SNHLY, FYNNEI. This CDR3 is CASRSGQGSHSPLHF. DNA for the CDR3: TGTGCCAGCAGGTCGGGTCAGGGCTCCCATTCACCCCTCCACTTT.